The next 20 T cell receptor beta chains were all read from a single sample in a study of control samples from healthy donors and cancer patients. Clones were sequenced by immunoSEQ multiplex PCR, and TCRdb holds only the in-frame ones, with some missing. The data hold approximately 100,000 clones, with roughly four fifths observed a single time. Sequenced sample: blood. Source of these receptors: a man aged 60-69 years in good health.

This sequence joins TRBV29-1 and TRBJ2-1; 11 positions agree with TRBD2. The CDR3 has 18 amino acids. Losses at the gene ends were 6 bases for V and 0 bases for J; bases not matched to a gene: 13. Germline V gene data show CDR1 as SQVTM and CDR2 as ANQGSEA. CDR3 coding DNA: TGCAGCGTGGGGGGCCGGCTAGCGGGGGGCAGCTCCTACAATGAGCAGTTCTTC. It specifies CSVGGRLAGGSSYNEQFF.

The chain combines TRBV24-1 with TRBJ2-1; D gene uncertain. V lost 3 bases and J lost 4, with 18 bases in between. The germline gives CDR1 KGHDR, CDR2 SFDVKD. There are 17 residues in the CDR3. The CDR3 protein is CATSDPGQGRVYNEQFF. The CDR3 region has the DNA TGTGCCACCAGTGATCCCGGCCAAGGACGAGTGTACAATGAGCAGTTCTTC.

This clone showed up just once. This chain's CDR3 is CASSLGKGGSTDTQYF. DNA of the CDR3: TGTGCCAGCAGCTTAGGTAAAGGCGGGAGCACAGATACGCAGTATTTT. The chain links TRBV11-3 to TRBJ2-3, with D possibly being TRBD2 (5 bases). Germline assignment: CDR1 SGHNT and CDR2 YENEEA. CDR3 length: 16 residues. Trimming left V 1 base short and J 0 bases short, with 11 bases between.

The chain links TRBV28 to TRBJ2-5; D is perhaps TRBD2 (6 bases). Per the germline V gene, CDR1 is MDHEN and CDR2 is SYDVKM. The CDR3 covers 13 residues. Trimming shortened V by 2 bases and J by 5 bases, and 9 bases separated the two germline ends. CDR3 region: CASSLKGLETQYF. CDR3 bases: TGTGCCAGCAGTTTAAAGGGACTGGAGACCCAGTACTTC.

The chain employs TRBV27 and TRBJ2-7, with D possibly TRBD1 on 6 matching bases. The CDR3 is 14 residues long. The ends were cut back, 4 bases at V and 5 bases at J, with 15 bases in the middle. Germline CDR1 reads MNHEY; CDR2 reads SMNVEV (reference sequence). In DNA, the CDR3 is TGTGCCAGCAGTTCTACGGGACAATTCAACGAGCAGTACTTC. This codes for CASSSTGQFNEQYF.

The chain carries TRBV18 and TRBJ1-2; TRBD1 matches 7 bases. The CDR3 runs 16 residues. The germline CDR1 and CDR2 sequences are KGHSH and LQKENI. J lost 5 bases, V lost 1 base, and 10 bases had no gene match. This CDR3 reads CASSPRRDSSGYGYTF. In nucleotides, the CDR3 is TGTGCCAGCTCACCACGGAGGGACAGCTCTGGTTATGGCTACACCTTC.

This chain uses TRBV11-2 with TRBJ2-3; D uncertain. Germline V gene sequence: CDR1 SGHAT, CDR2 FQNNGV. V lost 1 base, J lost 2 bases, and 7 bases lay in between. This CDR3 region has 14 residues. DNA of the CDR3: TGTGCCAGCAGCTTAGGCAGGTTCACAGATACGCAGTATTTT. It is translated as CASSLGRFTDTQYF. Looking up the rest from reference TRBV11-2 and TRBJ2-3 gives the full variable domain: EAGVAQSPRYKIIEKRQSVAFWCNPISGHATLYWYQQILGQGPKLLIQFQNNGVVDDSQLPKDRFSAERLKGVDSTLKIQPAKLEDSAVYLCASSLGRFTDTQYFGPGTRLTVL.

The count of this clone is one. The chain uses TRBV7-9 and TRBJ2-7; TRBD2 might be the D (6 bases). The length of the CDR3 is 11 residues. From germline, CDR1 is SEHNR and CDR2 FQNEAQ (reference sequence). Between the trimmed V and J ends, which lost 5 bases and 6 bases, there was a span of 8 bases. CDR3 sequence reads: CASSKEGEQYF. The CDR3 coding sequence is TGTGCCAGCAGCAAGGAGGGCGAGCAGTACTTC. The full variable domain, completed using reference TRBV7-9 and TRBJ2-7, is DTGVSQNPRHKITKRGQNVTFRCDPISEHNRLYWYRQTLGQGPEFLTYFQNEAQLEKSRLLSDRFSAERPKGSFSTLEIQRTEQGDSAMYLCASSKEGEQYFGPGTRLTVT.

The chain is built from TRBV6-5 and TRBJ1-1, with a possible D match to TRBD1 (5 bases). CDR1 and CDR2 (germline): MNHEY, SVGAGI. This CDR3 has 12 residues. V shed 2 bases and J shed 6 bases, with 7 bases lying between them. CDR3 bases: TGTGCCAGCAGTTACGGGGGACCTGAAGCTTTCTTT. Encoded protein: CASSYGGPEAFF.

The J gene is TRBJ2-2, the V gene TRBV5-1; possible D gene TRBD2, 5 bases. V shed 1 base and J shed 5 bases, with 9 bases lying between them. CDR3 size: 14 residues. Per the germline V gene, CDR1 is SGHRS and CDR2 is YFSETQ. CDR3 sequence: CASSLNSATGELFF. CDR3 bases: TGCGCCAGCAGCTTGAATAGCGCAACCGGGGAGCTGTTTTTT.

The chain recombines TRBV7-6 with TRBJ1-6, with D hard to call. The germline V gene has CDR1 SGHVS and CDR2 FNYEAQ. This CDR3 region has 13 residues. V was shortened by 7 bases and J by 7 bases, with 11 bases between the two germline ends. The chain's CDR3 is CASTGIGNSPLHF. The CDR3 DNA reads as TGTGCCAGCACCGGGATCGGGAATTCACCCCTCCACTTT.

The chain couples TRBV28 to TRBJ1-5; weak D call: TRBD1 (6 bases). CDR1 and CDR2 from the germline V gene are MDHEN and SYDVKM. The CDR3 length is 12 residues. The V gene lost 10 bases and the J gene lost 6 bases, with 13 bases spanning the gap. The CDR3 here is CAINRDGQPQHF. CDR3 coding DNA: TGTGCCATCAACAGGGATGGTCAGCCCCAGCATTTT.

In its sample, this clone was seen a few times. The chain joins TRBV5-1 to TRBJ1-1; perhaps TRBD1 as D (5 bases). The CDR3 has 14 residues. CDR1 and CDR2 (germline): SGHRS, YFSETQ. The germline V and J ends were trimmed by 10 bases and 0 bases, with 16 bases remaining between them. CDR3 coding DNA: TGCGCCGCAGCGTTCGGACAACTGAACACTGAAGCTTTCTTT. Translated, it gives CAAAFGQLNTEAFF.

V usage is TRBV21-1 and J usage is TRBJ2-5; the table's D call TRBD2 went unverified against the DNA. TRBV21-1 is a documented pseudogene. The CDR3 is made up of 18 amino acids. The CDR3 region has the DNA TGTGCCAGCAGCCTACCTCGGACTAGCGGGGGCGAGCCAGAGACCCAGTACTTC. Translating gives CASSLPRTSGGEPETQYF.

This chain connects TRBV5-6 to TRBJ2-7; no reliable D call. Germline loops: CDR1 SGHDT, CDR2 YYEEEE. Trimming stripped 3 bases from V and 6 bases from J, with 7 bases between. The CDR3 is 11 residues long. The CDR3 DNA reads TGTGCCAGCAGCTACAACAGCGAGCAGTACTTC. It codes for CASSYNSEQYF.

The gene calls are TRBV5-1 and TRBJ2-7; D unclear. Trimming removed 3 bases from V and 3 bases from J, with 10 bases in between. The CDR3 has 13 amino acids. Germline lookup yields CDR1 SGHRS and CDR2 YFSETQ. This CDR3 reads CASSSAGNYEQYF. The CDR3 DNA sequence: TGCGCCAGCAGCTCGGCAGGAAACTACGAGCAGTACTTC.

The rearrangement joins TRBV6-5 to TRBJ2-7; possibly TRBD1 or TRBD2 for D (7 bases each). The CDR3 has 15 residues. V was pared by 6 bases and J by 4 bases, with 19 bases between. CDR1 MNHEY and CDR2 SVGAGI come from the germline V gene. CDR3 nucleotide sequence: TGTGCCAGCAGCCGTGGGGGGGGACAGTTGTACGAGCAGTACTTC. Translating it yields CASSRGGGQLYEQYF.

This rearrangement joins TRBV27 to TRBJ2-1; TRBD1 agrees at 10 bases. The CDR3 is 15 amino acids. Germline CDR1 and CDR2: MNHEY and SMNVEV (reference sequence). Trimming took 0 bases from V and 7 from J; bases not matched to a gene: 3. CDR3 coding DNA: TGTGCCAGCAGTTTATCGACAGGGGGCAGGAATGAGCAGTTCTTC. It specifies CASSLSTGGRNEQFF.

This chain connects TRBV6-4 to TRBJ1-6, with D unclear. CDR1 is MRHNA and CDR2 is SNTAGT in the germline V gene. Trimming pared 4 bases from V and 6 bases from J, leaving 7 bases between. The CDR3 has 13 amino acids. Written as DNA, the CDR3 is TGTGCCAGCAGTGTAACCGGTAATTCACCCCTCCACTTT. This sequence encodes CASSVTGNSPLHF.

In this sample, this clone turned up a few times. The rearrangement joins TRBV5-1 to TRBJ2-2; the D call may be TRBD1 or TRBD2 (5 bases each). Trimming removed 1 base from V and 7 bases from J, with 14 bases in between. Germline CDR1 is SGHRS and CDR2 is YFSETQ. There are 15 residues in the CDR3. In DNA, the CDR3 is TGCGCCAGCAGCTTGATATCTGAGGGGTACGGGGAGCTGTTTTTT. Its translation is CASSLISEGYGELFF.